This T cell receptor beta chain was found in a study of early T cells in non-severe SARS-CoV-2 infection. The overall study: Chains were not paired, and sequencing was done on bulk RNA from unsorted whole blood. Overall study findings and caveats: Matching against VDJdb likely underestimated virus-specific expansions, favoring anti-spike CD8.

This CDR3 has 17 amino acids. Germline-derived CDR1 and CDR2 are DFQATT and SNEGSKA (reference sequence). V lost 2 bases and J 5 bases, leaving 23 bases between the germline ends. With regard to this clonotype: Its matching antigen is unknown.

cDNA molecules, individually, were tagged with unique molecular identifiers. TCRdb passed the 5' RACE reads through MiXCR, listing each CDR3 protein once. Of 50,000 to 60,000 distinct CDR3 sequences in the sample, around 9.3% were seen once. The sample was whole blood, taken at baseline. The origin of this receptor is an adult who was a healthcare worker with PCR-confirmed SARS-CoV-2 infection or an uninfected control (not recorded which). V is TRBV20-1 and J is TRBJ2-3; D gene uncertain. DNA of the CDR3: TGCAGTGCTAGACCCCCCTCGAGGCTTCCTGGTGAAGATACGCAGTATTTT. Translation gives CSARPPSRLPGEDTQYF.